Below are 28 T cell receptor beta chains sequenced from a single sample in a study of T-cell reconstitution after alpha-beta-depleted transplantation in children (dated by TCRdb to 2016 to 2017). The library was obtained by PCR. The data were produced on an Illumina HiSeq 2500. To normalize quantification of the TCRbeta repertoire, the TCR libraries were built with molecular barcoding that relied on unique molecular identifiers. TCRdb passed the public sequencing reads through fastp at Q25 and MiXCR, retaining productive beta sequences. When rows share a CDR3 protein, they turn into one entry using the most common DNA and genes. Counted in this sample were 400,000 to 450,000 distinct CDR3 sequences; over 40% of them appeared once. Around 29% of the sample goes to the ten largest clones. The treatment or condition label, read with the paper, signifies: allogeneic hematopoietic cell transplantation with graft depleted of TCRalphabeta T cells and CD19 B cells.

Sequenced here: PBMCs, sampled before TCRalphabeta/CD19-depleted stem cell transplant. These receptors were collected from a girl aged 2 to 10 with aplastic anemia, due to receive a stem cell transplant.

This chain uses TRBV12-3 or TRBV12-4 with TRBJ1-2; D unclear. V lost 5 bases, J lost 1 base, and 8 bases lay in between. The CDR3 runs to 13 residues. The CDR3 DNA is TGTGCCAGCAGTCCAGAGGGTAACTATGGCTACACCTTC. Translation gives CASSPEGNYGYTF.

The table lists this clonotype with a count of one. The rearrangement joins TRBV24-1 to TRBJ1-2; D gene uncertain. V lost 3 bases and J 4 bases, leaving 11 bases between the germline ends. CDR1 is KGHDR and CDR2 is SFDVKD in the germline V gene. This CDR3 is built from 14 residues. The CDR3 DNA sequence: TGTGCCACCAGTGATCCCTCGGGAGTCTATGGCTACACCTTC. This gives the protein CATSDPSGVYGYTF.

V usage is TRBV28 and J usage is TRBJ2-1; D unclear. Trimming cost V 4 bases and J 9 bases, with 16 bases left between them. The CDR3 covers 14 residues. Germline values: CDR1 MDHEN, CDR2 SYDVKM. In DNA form, the CDR3 reads TGTGCCAGCAGTTATAGGCCGGTTTGGGGTGAGCAGTTCTTC. This sequence encodes CASSYRPVWGEQFF.

The chain couples TRBV6-2 or TRBV6-3 to TRBJ2-5, with D possibly TRBD2 on 6 matching bases. CDR1 MNHEY and CDR2 SVGEGT come from the germline V gene. The CDR3 loop spans 13 amino acids. V lost 10 bases to trimming and J lost 3 bases, with 15 bases between them. The chain's CDR3 is CATRDSGEETQYF. The CDR3 DNA reads TGTGCCACGCGGGATAGCGGCGAAGAGACCCAGTACTTC.

The rearrangement uses TRBV15 and TRBJ2-2, with D unclear. The CDR3 spans 12 residues. With 4 bases removed from V and 5 bases from J, the gap between germline ends came to 5 bases. In germline, CDR1 is LNHNV, CDR2 YYDKDF (reference sequence). CDR3: CATSTRTGELFF. The DNA of the CDR3 is TGTGCCACCAGCACCAGGACCGGGGAGCTGTTTTTT.

CDR3 sequence: CASSSRQPQETQYF. CDR3 DNA: TGTGCCAGCAGCTCGAGACAGCCCCAAGAGACCCAGTACTTC. V and J are TRBV7-2 and TRBJ2-5, with a weak D call TRBD1 (5 bases). Trimming removed 4 bases from V and 1 base from J, with 10 bases in between. Germline V gene data show CDR1 as SGHTA and CDR2 as FQGNSA. This CDR3 contains 14 residues.

This clonotype was recorded many times. The CDR3 DNA sequence: TGTGCCAGCAGCCAAGATGTCTGGGGGGGCGAGCAGTACTTC. Translated, it gives CASSQDVWGGEQYF. The chain employs TRBV3-1 and TRBJ2-7, with TRBD2 identical over 7 bases. CDR1 and CDR2 from the germline V gene are LGHDT and YNNKEL (reference sequence). CDR3 length equals 14 residues. V lost 0 bases to trimming and J lost 6 bases; unmatched junction nucleotides: 5.

The J gene is TRBJ2-1, the V gene TRBV30; 14 nucleotides agree with TRBD2. J was trimmed by 9 bases and V by 3 bases; bases with no gene match: 10. This CDR3 has 16 residues. CDR1 is GTSNPN, CDR2 SVGIG, per germline (reference sequence). The CDR3 protein is CAWRRPGLAGVGEQFF. The CDR3 nucleotides are TGTGCCTGGAGGCGACCGGGACTAGCGGGAGTTGGTGAGCAGTTCTTC.

V usage is TRBV7-8 and J usage is TRBJ2-4; D gene uncertain. Germline loops: CDR1 SGHVS, CDR2 FQNEAQ. This CDR3 is 15 amino acids long. Trimming stripped 5 bases from V and 2 bases from J, with 13 bases between. CDR3 sequence: CASSLPGETKNIQYF. The CDR3 DNA reads TGTGCCAGCAGCCTACCGGGTGAGACCAAAAACATTCAGTACTTC.

The sample holds many counts of this clonotype. The rearrangement links TRBV6-1 to TRBJ2-1; no clear D. CDR3 length: 15 amino acids. V lost 4 bases to trimming and J lost 0 bases, with 10 bases between them. CDR1 is MNHNS, CDR2 SASEGT, per germline. The CDR3 sequence: CASSVRSSSYNEQFF. CDR3 coding DNA: TGTGCCAGCAGTGTTCGGTCTAGCTCCTACAATGAGCAGTTCTTC.

At least ten counts were recorded for this clonotype. The chain carries TRBV5-1 and TRBJ2-7; TRBD1 agrees at 10 bases. V lost 4 bases to trimming and J lost 2 bases; unmatched junction nucleotides: 9. Germline CDR1 SGHRS, CDR2 YFSETQ. This CDR3 contains 16 residues. This chain's CDR3 is CASSTFPGQGPYEQYF. DNA for the CDR3: TGCGCCAGCAGCACCTTCCCGGGACAGGGGCCCTACGAGCAGTACTTC.

This clonotype was seen many times. The chain is built from TRBV20-1 and TRBJ2-2; 14 nucleotides agree with TRBD2. This CDR3 region has 15 residues. The germline CDR1 and CDR2 sequences are DFQATT and SNEGSKA (reference sequence). After removal of 4 bases from V and 5 bases from J, the junction contained 3 bases not matched to a gene. The DNA for the CDR3 is TGCAGTGCTATTAGACTAGCGGGAGGGACCGGGGAGCTGTTTTTT. Protein product: CSAIRLAGGTGELFF.

The rearrangement joins TRBV6-5 to TRBJ2-6; no firm D call. Germline V gene lookup returns CDR1 MNHEY and CDR2 SVGAGI. The germline V and J ends were trimmed by 0 bases and 1 base, with 13 bases remaining between them. This CDR3 region has 18 residues. The CDR3 reads CASSYSRFDVSGANVLTF. CDR3 in DNA: TGTGCCAGCAGTTACTCCCGGTTCGACGTGTCTGGGGCCAACGTCCTGACTTTC.

V and J are TRBV20-1 and TRBJ2-3; 14 bases map to TRBD2. This CDR3 has 15 amino acids. Germline values: CDR1 DFQATT, CDR2 SNEGSKA (reference sequence). J was trimmed by 6 bases and V by 5 bases; bases with no gene match: 7. CDR3 in amino acids: CSASGLAGASDTQYF. The DNA of the CDR3 is TGCAGTGCTTCGGGACTAGCGGGAGCGTCTGATACGCAGTATTTT.

This clonotype was seen only a few times. This chain joins TRBV5-5 and TRBJ2-1, with D uncertain. V was clipped by 1 base and J by 0 bases, with 11 bases between them. The CDR3 has 16 residues. Per germline, CDR1 SGHKS and CDR2 YYEKEE (reference sequence). The CDR3 loop reads CASSLRAGSSYNEQFF. CDR3 bases: TGTGCCAGCAGCTTGCGGGCTGGCAGCTCCTACAATGAGCAGTTCTTC.

Here the CDR3 reads CASSLYGSGNTIYF. The CDR3, as DNA: TGTGCCAGCAGTTTATACGGCAGCGGAAACACCATATATTTT. The genes are TRBV12-3 or TRBV12-4 and TRBJ1-3; D gene uncertain. The CDR3 contains 14 residues. V lost 2 bases, J lost 4 bases, and 9 bases lay in between.

This chain links TRBV5-5 with TRBJ2-2; possibly TRBD2 for D (5 bases). The ends were cut back, 4 bases at V and 2 bases at J, with 15 bases in the middle. The CDR3 length is 16 residues. The germline CDR1 and CDR2 sequences are SGHKS and YYEKEE (reference sequence). CDR3 amino acids: CASSPVPSGNTGELFF. CDR3 in DNA: TGTGCCAGCAGCCCAGTCCCCAGCGGAAACACCGGGGAGCTGTTTTTT.

This clonotype was observed a handful of times. Given a much more abundant clone one base away, this may be a read error. V gene TRBV7-9 combines with J gene TRBJ2-1, with 14 nucleotides matching TRBD2. CDR1 SEHNR and CDR2 FQNEAQ come from the germline V gene (reference sequence). The CDR3 is 15 amino acids. J gave up 6 bases and V 4 bases, and 2 bases lay outside the gene matches. The CDR3 protein is CASSWTSGRSNEQFF. The DNA of the CDR3 is TGTGCCAGCAGCTGGACTAGCGGGAGGTCCAATGAGCAGTTCTTC.

This clonotype was observed many times. The chain employs TRBV6-2 or TRBV6-3 and TRBJ2-1; 10 nucleotides align to TRBD2. The V gene's germline CDR1 is MNHEY and CDR2 SVGEGT. The CDR3 length is 14 residues. Unmatched junction bases numbered 3, after V lost 5 bases and J lost 5 bases. Here the CDR3 DNA reads TGTGCCAGCAGTAGCGGGAGGGTCCACAATGAGCAGTTCTTC. This gives the protein CASSSGRVHNEQFF.

This clonotype was recorded a few times. The rearrangement joins TRBV20-1 to TRBJ1-2; perhaps TRBD1 as D (5 bases). V lost 6 bases, J lost 3 bases, and 23 bases lay in between. Germline lookup yields CDR1 DFQATT and CDR2 SNEGSKA (reference sequence). The CDR3 totals 16 residues. The CDR3 is CSAAGPNTGLYYGYTF. In DNA form, the CDR3 reads TGCAGTGCCGCGGGGCCCAATACAGGTCTCTACTATGGCTACACCTTC.

The chain employs TRBV5-5 and TRBJ1-1, with D maybe TRBD1 (5 bases). Trimming pared 4 bases from V and 1 base from J, leaving 11 bases between. The CDR3 runs to 14 residues. Germline values: CDR1 SGHKS, CDR2 YYEKEE (reference sequence). CDR3 in DNA: TGTGCCAGCAGCAGACAGCCAGGGAACACTGAAGCTTTCTTT. Protein: CASSRQPGNTEAFF.

This clonotype occurred a few times. The gene calls are TRBV7-2 and TRBJ1-5, with a weak D call TRBD1 (5 bases). V was clipped by 1 base and J by 4 bases, with 14 bases between them. From germline, CDR1 is SGHTA and CDR2 FQGNSA. This CDR3 contains 16 residues. CDR3 DNA: TGTGCCAGCAGCTTAGGGCTGGGGGAAGGTAATCAGCCCCAGCATTTT. This encodes CASSLGLGEGNQPQHF.

The rearrangement uses TRBV7-6 and TRBJ2-1; D is possibly TRBD1 or TRBD2 (6 bases each). Trimming took off 0 bases at V and 8 bases at J, with 8 bases between the two ends. This CDR3 region has 13 residues. Germline-derived CDR1 and CDR2 are SGHVS and FNYEAQ. In DNA form, the CDR3 reads TGTGCCAGCAGCTTAGCGGGGGGCCATGAGCAGTTCTTC. This translates into CASSLAGGHEQFF.

On this clonotype: One junction end does not reproduce the germline sequence, and a read error may be involved. V usage is TRBV20-1 and J usage is TRBJ2-1; D gene uncertain. There are 15 residues in the CDR3. CDR1 is DFQATT and CDR2 is SNEGSKA in the germline V gene (reference sequence). The CDR3 DNA reads as TGCAGTGCTAACGGTCCCTCCCCTCACTACGATGAGCAGTTCTTC. Translation: CSANGPSPHYDEQFF.

Comment on this clonotype: No conserved phenylalanine or tryptophan is present at the end of the CDR3, so a read error is the likely explanation. The chain uses TRBV20-1 and TRBJ1-1, with D perhaps TRBD1 (5 bases). V was clipped by 3 bases and J by 0 bases, with 11 bases between them. The CDR3 has 14 residues. Germline loops: CDR1 DFQATT, CDR2 SNEGSKA (reference sequence). The CDR3, as DNA: TGCAGTGCTAGTCGAGGGGCGCTGAACACTGAAGCTTTCTGT. Translated: CSASRGALNTEAFC.

The genes are TRBV29-1 and TRBJ2-7, with a tentative D call TRBD1 (6 bases). Per the germline V gene, CDR1 is SQVTM and CDR2 is ANQGSEA. Trimming shortened V by 2 bases and J by 3 bases, and 11 bases separated the two germline ends. The length of the CDR3 is 13 residues. The DNA for the CDR3 is TGCAGCGTTGAAATGGCGACAGGCTACGAGCAGTACTTC. Protein product: CSVEMATGYEQYF.

This clonotype was recorded many times. The V and J genes are TRBV29-1 and TRBJ1-1; weak D call: TRBD1 (5 bases). The germline V gene encodes CDR1 SQVTM and CDR2 ANQGSEA. This CDR3 spans 12 amino acids. The V end was cut by 4 bases, the J end by 8 bases, with 14 bases between. The CDR3 coding sequence is TGCAGCGTTGTGGTAGGGAAGGGGGAAGCTTTCTTT. Amino acids: CSVVVGKGEAFF.

This clonotype was observed a handful of times. Here the CDR3 reads CASSLGTGTGGVNTEAFF. The CDR3 DNA reads as TGTGCCAGCAGCTTGGGGACCGGGACAGGGGGGGTGAACACTGAAGCTTTCTTT. This rearrangement joins TRBV5-6 to TRBJ1-1, with 11 bases matching TRBD1. V shed 0 bases, J shed 0 bases, and the junction held 7 bases outside the gene matches. Germline V lookup: CDR1 SGHDT, CDR2 YYEEEE. The CDR3 is made up of 18 amino acids.